Described below is a single T cell receptor beta chain sequence and its context. This clonotype was seen more than once but under ten times. Its antigen remains unidentified. The sample holds no much larger clone one base away, and base qualities are not on file. From the cysteine through the phenylalanine, the CDR3 covers 15 amino acids. CDR3 DNA is the only sequence kept; it has 45 bases, read in frame from the first base. Germline trimming: 0 bases from V, 3 bases from J; junction bases outside gene matches: 2. The germline V gene (reference sequence) yields LNHNV for CDR1 and YYDKDF for CDR2. The sample originates from a study of T cell repertoires in cytomegalovirus infection (dated by TCRdb to about 2019). Context from the whole study: Because public TCR beta signatures pointed to carriage of CMV infection together with the matching HLA type, the HLA type of each donor mattered for the analysis. What the study reported, not specific to this receptor: In the ex vivo response, HLA-C-restricted CMV-specific TCR beta clonotypes were dominant, and in two of eight donors the single most frequent clonotype came from this HLA-C-restricted group. In both this cohort and an independent roughly 400-donor cohort, the cumulative frequency of public TCR beta family members distinguished carriers of CMV infection plus the relevant HLA type.

TCRdb shows the sequencer as Illumina HiSeq 1500. TCRdb reanalyzed the raw reads on its own, using fastp at Q25 for trimming and MiXCR for clone calling, and kept in-frame beta chains. Here each entry gathers all rows of one CDR3 protein and keeps the most common genes and DNA. This sample is represented by more than 650,000 distinct CDR3 sequences; 35% of them were singletons. The top ten clonotypes cover under 3.5% of the sample. The receptor's source is a human donor in good health (CMV status not recorded). Some clones in this sample may be carry-over from other donors' samples. The sequenced material came from PBMCs. The chain is made from TRBV15 and TRBJ2-5; 9 bases in between match TRBD1. The CDR3 has the sequence CATSRDRQGEETQYF. The bases read TGTGCCACCAGCAGAGACCGACAGGGGGAAGAGACCCAGTACTTC.